This T cell receptor beta chain was recovered during a study of blood T cell repertoires in COVID-19 (dated by TCRdb to 2018 to 2021). Broadly, across the study: Samples from collaborators originated in the United States, Italy and Spain and spanned both the acute and convalescent phases of COVID-19. The prospective study material was composed of cDNA or gDNA derived from T cells, B-cell-depleted T cells, or PBMCs. Deeply sampled blood TCRbeta repertoires from subjects exposed to, actively infected with, or recovered from COVID-19 were included in the dataset. The repertoires were released in a freely available public database intended as a resource for research on the immune response to SARS-CoV-2. The samples were drawn from two sources: the first 160 participants of the ongoing ImmuneRACE study, and over 1,000 subjects contributed by 6 global collaborators. A de-identified subject ID, COVID-19 status, age in years and sex were almost always included in the sample metadata. Where HLA class I and class II types were available, the types were taken from metadata supplied by the sample provider, not from assay-based typing. What the work shows at the level of the full study, not this receptor alone: How much clinical and demographic metadata was included differed by source and by participant, and the metadata was provided uncurated.

Comment on this clone: It lacks a known antigen. No base quality information exists; no much larger clone differs at one position.

In the prospective study, participants were roughly 18 to 95 years old, resided in under 30 geographic areas of the United States, and were enrolled through a virtual design. In the prospective study, cohorts were assigned on the basis of participant-reported clinical history obtained from a screening survey and a study questionnaire. Recovered participants in ImmuneRACE Cohort 3 were defined by two consecutive negative NP/OP PCR tests, clearance by a healthcare professional, or resolution of symptoms. In the prospective study, whole blood, serum and a nasopharyngeal or oropharyngeal swab were collected from each participant by mobile phlebotomists. Additional blood draws and questionnaires over an approximately 2-month period could optionally be provided by prospective study participants. Before DNA extraction, prospective study blood samples were shipped either frozen or at room temperature.

TCRbeta CDR3 regions were amplified from genomic DNA using the immunoSEQ Assay, a bias-controlled multiplex PCR. Under the source paper's analysis protocol: The number of nucleated cells in each sample was estimated from the amplification of reference gene primers within the assay. Sequence reads were collapsed and filtered to measure the absolute abundance of every unique TCRbeta CDR3 rearrangement. For each sample, productive Simpson clonality was calculated by taking the square root of Simpson's diversity index across productive rearrangements. Held by TCRdb, this immuneACCESS table contains in-frame sequences only and omits some clones. Under half of the omission traces to an unresolved V gene where checked; the cause of the rest is unknown. D and trimming come from the DNA, and the V and J calls and clone size come from that table. For this sample there are under 200,000 clones; roughly 90% appear just once. About 6.6% of the sample is taken by the ten largest.

V has 3 bases trimmed and J has 7 bases trimmed; junction bases matching no gene number 12. Counted from cysteine to phenylalanine, this CDR3 has 16 amino acids. The CDR3 DNA has 48 bases and is translated from base 1. From a lookup of the germline V gene (reference sequence), CDR1 and CDR2 are LGHDT and YNNKEL. The TCR comes from a woman aged 50 to 60 who had recovered from COVID-19. The rearranged chain carries TRBV3-1 (or the pseudogene TRBV3-2) and TRBJ2-1; a stretch of 7 junction bases matches TRBD2. The sample comprised PBMCs or T cells enriched from blood (not recorded which). The sequence in DNA is TGTGCCAGCAGCCAGGGGGGGACGAGTAGGGTTAATGAGCAGTTCTTC. Its protein is CASSQGGTSRVNEQFF.